This T cell receptor (beta chain) came from a study of siplizumab effects on memory and regulatory T cells. CDR3 length: 14 amino acids. Germline CDR1 is SEHNR and CDR2 is FQNEAQ (reference sequence). Trimming cost V 2 bases and J 7 bases, with 11 bases left between them. Sequencing used immunoSEQ multiplex PCR; TCRdb keeps in-frame clones, though not all of them. The repertoire consists of 100,000 or so clones, with roughly 94% occurring once and the leading ten covering 1% to 1.5%. This TCR was sampled from a human donor in good health. The sequencing sample was made of non-Treg CD4+ T cells sorted from blood. V gene TRBV7-9 combines with J gene TRBJ2-2; D is possibly TRBD1 (6 bases). CDR3 protein: CASSLMQGIGELFF. CDR3 coding DNA: TGTGCCAGCAGCTTAATGCAGGGGATCGGGGAGCTGTTTTTT.